Below, 2 T cell receptor beta chains from the same sample are listed, as sequenced in a study of cytomegalovirus exposure and HLA in healthy donors. Profiling relied on immunoSEQ multiplex PCR, and the TCRdb table lists in-frame clones only, not all of them. The sample comprises about 200,000 clones, approximately 80% of which are singletons, and around an eighth rests with the top ten. Material: PBMCs. Receptors originate from a woman in her twenties or thirties in good health and CMV-seropositive.

V usage is TRBV27 and J usage is TRBJ2-3; TRBD2 is a possible D gene (5 bases). Per the germline V gene, CDR1 is MNHEY and CDR2 is SMNVEV (reference sequence). V dropped 6 bases and J dropped 4 bases, with 11 bases sitting between them. The CDR3 is 13 residues long. CDR3 region: CASSLTRADTQYF. The CDR3 nucleotides are TGTGCCAGCAGCTTAACTAGGGCAGATACGCAGTATTTT.

J is TRBJ2-2 and V is TRBV19; D is undetermined. Germline V gene sequence: CDR1 LNHDA, CDR2 SQIVND (reference sequence). V gave up 3 bases and J gave up 4 bases, with 12 bases separating them. The CDR3 length is 15 residues. The DNA of the CDR3 is TGTGCCAGTAGTATTGCGACTGCTATCACCGGGGAGCTGTTTTTT. It codes for CASSIATAITGELFF.